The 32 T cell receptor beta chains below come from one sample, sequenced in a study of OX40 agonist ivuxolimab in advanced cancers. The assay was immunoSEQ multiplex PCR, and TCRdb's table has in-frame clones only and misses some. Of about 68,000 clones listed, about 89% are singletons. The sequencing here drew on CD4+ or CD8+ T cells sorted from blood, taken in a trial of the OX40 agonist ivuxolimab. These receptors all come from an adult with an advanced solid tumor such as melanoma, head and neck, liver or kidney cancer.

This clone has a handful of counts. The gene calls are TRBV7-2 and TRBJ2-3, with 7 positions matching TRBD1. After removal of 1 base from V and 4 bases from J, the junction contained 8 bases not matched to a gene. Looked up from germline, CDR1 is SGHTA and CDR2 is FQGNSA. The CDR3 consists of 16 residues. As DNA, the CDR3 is TGTGCCAGCAGCTTAGGCAGCCAGGGGGTGGCAGATACGCAGTATTTT. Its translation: CASSLGSQGVADTQYF.

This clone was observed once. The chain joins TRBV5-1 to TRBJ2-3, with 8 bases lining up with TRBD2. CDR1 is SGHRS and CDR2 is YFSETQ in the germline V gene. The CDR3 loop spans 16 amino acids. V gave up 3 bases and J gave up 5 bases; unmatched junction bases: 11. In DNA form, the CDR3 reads TGCGCCAGCAGCTCGGGACCAGCGGGAGCGGTAGATACGCAGTATTTT. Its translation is CASSSGPAGAVDTQYF.

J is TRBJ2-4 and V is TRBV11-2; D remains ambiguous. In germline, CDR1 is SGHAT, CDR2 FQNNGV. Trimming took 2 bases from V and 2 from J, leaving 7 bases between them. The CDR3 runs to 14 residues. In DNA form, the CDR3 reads TGTGCCAGCAGCTTATGGGGTACCAAAAACATTCAGTACTTC. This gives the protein CASSLWGTKNIQYF.

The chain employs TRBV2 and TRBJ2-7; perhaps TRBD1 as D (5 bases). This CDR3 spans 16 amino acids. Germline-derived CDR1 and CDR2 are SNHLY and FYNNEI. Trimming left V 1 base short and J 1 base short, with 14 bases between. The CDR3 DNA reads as TGTGCCAGCAGTGAAGAGTGGCCAGGGCCATCCTACGAGCAGTACTTC. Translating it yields CASSEEWPGPSYEQYF.

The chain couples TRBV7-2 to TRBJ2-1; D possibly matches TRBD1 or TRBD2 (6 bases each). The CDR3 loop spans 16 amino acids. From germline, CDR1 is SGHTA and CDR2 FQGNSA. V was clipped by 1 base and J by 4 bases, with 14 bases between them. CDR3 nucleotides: TGTGCCAGCAGCTTAGGGGGGGCTAGTTTTTACAATGAGCAGTTCTTC. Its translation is CASSLGGASFYNEQFF.

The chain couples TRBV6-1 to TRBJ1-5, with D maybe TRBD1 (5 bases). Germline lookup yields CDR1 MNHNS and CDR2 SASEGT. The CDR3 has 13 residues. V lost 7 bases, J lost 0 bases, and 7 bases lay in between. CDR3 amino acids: CASIGDSNQPQHF. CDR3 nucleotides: TGTGCCAGCATAGGGGATAGCAATCAGCCCCAGCATTTT.

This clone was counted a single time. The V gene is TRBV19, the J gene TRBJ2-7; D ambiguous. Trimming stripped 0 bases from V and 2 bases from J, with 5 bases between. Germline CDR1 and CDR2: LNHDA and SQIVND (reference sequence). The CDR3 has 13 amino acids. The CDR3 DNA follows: TGTGCCAGTAGTATAGATCGGACCTACGAGCAGTACTTC. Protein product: CASSIDRTYEQYF.

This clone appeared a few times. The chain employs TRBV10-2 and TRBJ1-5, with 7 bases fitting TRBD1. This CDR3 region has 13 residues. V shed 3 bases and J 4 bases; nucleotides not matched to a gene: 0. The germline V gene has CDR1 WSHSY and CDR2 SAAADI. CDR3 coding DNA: TGCGCCAGCAGTGACAGGGGGAATCAGCCCCAGCATTTT. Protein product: CASSDRGNQPQHF.

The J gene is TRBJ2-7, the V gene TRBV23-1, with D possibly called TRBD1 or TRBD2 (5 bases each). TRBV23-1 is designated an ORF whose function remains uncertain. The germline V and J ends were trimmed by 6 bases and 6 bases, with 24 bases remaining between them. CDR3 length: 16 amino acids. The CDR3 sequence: CASSRNRDRNPGEQYF. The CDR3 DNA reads TGCGCCAGCAGCCGGAACCGGGACCGTAATCCGGGCGAGCAGTACTTC.

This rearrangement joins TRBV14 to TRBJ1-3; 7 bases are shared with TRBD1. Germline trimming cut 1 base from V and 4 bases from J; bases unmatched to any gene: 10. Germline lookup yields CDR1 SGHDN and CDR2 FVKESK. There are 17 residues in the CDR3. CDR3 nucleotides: TGTGCCAGCAGCCAAGCCACAATAGGGGGCTTGGGAAACACCATATATTTT. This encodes CASSQATIGGLGNTIYF.

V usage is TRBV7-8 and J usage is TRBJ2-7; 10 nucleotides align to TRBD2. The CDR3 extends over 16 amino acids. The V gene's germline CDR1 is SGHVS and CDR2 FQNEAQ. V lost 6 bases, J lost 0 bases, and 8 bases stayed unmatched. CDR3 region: CASSTQSSGSSYEQYF. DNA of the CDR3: TGTGCCAGCAGTACTCAGTCTAGCGGGAGCTCCTACGAGCAGTACTTC.

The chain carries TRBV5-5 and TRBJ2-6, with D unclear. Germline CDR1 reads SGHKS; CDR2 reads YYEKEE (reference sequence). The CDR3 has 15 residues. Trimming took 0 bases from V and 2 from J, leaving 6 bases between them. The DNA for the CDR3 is TGTGCCAGCAGCTTGGTGGGTACTGGGGCCAACGTCCTGACTTTC. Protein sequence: CASSLVGTGANVLTF.

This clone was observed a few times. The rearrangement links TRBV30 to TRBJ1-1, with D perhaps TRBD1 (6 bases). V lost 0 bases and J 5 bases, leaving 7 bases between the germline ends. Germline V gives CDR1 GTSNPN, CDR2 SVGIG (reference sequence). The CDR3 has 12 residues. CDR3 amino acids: CAWSVGQTEAFF. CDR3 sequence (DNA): TGTGCCTGGAGTGTAGGACAGACTGAAGCTTTCTTT.

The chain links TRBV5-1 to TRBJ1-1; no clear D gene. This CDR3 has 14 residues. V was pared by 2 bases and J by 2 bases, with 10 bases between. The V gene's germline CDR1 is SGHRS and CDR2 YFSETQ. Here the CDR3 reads CASSFLDPNTEAFF. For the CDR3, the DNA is TGCGCCAGCAGCTTCCTGGACCCCAACACTGAAGCTTTCTTT.

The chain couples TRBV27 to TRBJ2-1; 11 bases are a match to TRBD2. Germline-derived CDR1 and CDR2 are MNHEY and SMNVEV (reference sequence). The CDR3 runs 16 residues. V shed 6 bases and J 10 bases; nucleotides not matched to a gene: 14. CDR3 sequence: CASRSPLAGVAGEQFF. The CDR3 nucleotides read TGTGCCAGCAGATCCCCACTAGCGGGAGTAGCTGGGGAGCAGTTCTTC.

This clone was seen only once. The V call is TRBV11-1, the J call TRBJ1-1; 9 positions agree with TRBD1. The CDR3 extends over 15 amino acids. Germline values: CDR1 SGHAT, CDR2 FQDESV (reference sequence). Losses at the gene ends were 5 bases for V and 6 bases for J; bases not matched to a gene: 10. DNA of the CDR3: TGTGCCAGCAGCAAACCGACAGGGGGGTTCGCTGAAGCTTTCTTT. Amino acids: CASSKPTGGFAEAFF.

The CDR3 DNA sequence: TGTGCCACCAGCCCAGTGCGGAGCTCCTACAATGAGCAGTTCTTC. It specifies CATSPVRSSYNEQFF. The rearrangement joins TRBV19 to TRBJ2-1; D uncertain. There are 15 residues in the CDR3. Germline V CDR1 and CDR2: LNHDA, SQIVND (reference sequence). V lost 10 bases and J lost 0, with 16 bases in between.

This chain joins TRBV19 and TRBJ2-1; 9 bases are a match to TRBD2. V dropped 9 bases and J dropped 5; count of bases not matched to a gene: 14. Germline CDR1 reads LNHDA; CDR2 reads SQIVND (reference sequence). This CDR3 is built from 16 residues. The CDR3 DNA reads TGTGCCAGCATTAGCGGGAGTTGGATCAGAAACAATGAGCAGTTCTTC. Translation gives CASISGSWIRNNEQFF.

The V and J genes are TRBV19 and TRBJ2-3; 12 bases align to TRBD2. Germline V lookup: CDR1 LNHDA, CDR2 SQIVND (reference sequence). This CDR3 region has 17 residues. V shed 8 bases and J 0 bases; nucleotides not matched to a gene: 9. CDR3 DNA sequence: TGTGCCAGTTCGCTCACCGGGACTAGCGGGAGCACAGATACGCAGTATTTT. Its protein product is CASSLTGTSGSTDTQYF.

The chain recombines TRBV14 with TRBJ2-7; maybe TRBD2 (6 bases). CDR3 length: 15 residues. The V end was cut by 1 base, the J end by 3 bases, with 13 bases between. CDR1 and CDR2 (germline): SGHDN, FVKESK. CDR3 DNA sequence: TGTGCCAGCAGCCAAGTCGGCGGGATTAGCTACGAGCAGTACTTC. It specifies CASSQVGGISYEQYF.

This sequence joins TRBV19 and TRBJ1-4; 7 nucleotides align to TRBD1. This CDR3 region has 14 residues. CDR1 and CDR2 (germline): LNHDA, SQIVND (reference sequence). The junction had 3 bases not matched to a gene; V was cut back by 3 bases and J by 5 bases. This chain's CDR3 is CASSIRGKNEKLFF. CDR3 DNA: TGTGCCAGTAGTATCAGGGGGAAGAATGAAAAACTGTTTTTT.

This chain's CDR3 is CSVELFYEQFF. CDR3 DNA sequence: TGCAGCGTTGAACTCTTTTATGAGCAGTTCTTC. The gene calls are TRBV29-1 and TRBJ2-1, with unresolved D. With 2 bases removed from V and 8 bases from J, the gap between germline ends came to 7 bases. CDR1 SQVTM and CDR2 ANQGSEA come from the germline V gene. The CDR3 sequence is 11 residues long.

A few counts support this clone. The DNA for the CDR3 is TGTGCCAGCAGCTTAAGTTCGAGACAGGGGCGCGAGCAGTACTTC. It codes for CASSLSSRQGREQYF. The chain couples TRBV7-9 to TRBJ2-7; 8 positions match TRBD1. V gave up 2 bases and J gave up 6 bases; unmatched junction bases: 9. The CDR3 is 15 amino acids. Germline-derived CDR1 and CDR2 are SEHNR and FQNEAQ (reference sequence).

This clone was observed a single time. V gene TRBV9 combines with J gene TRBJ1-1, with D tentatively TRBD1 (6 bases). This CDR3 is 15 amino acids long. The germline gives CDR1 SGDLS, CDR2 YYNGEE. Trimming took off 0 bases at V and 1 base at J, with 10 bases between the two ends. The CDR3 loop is CASSVAEGGNTEAFF. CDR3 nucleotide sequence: TGTGCCAGCAGCGTAGCGGAGGGGGGGAACACTGAAGCTTTCTTT.

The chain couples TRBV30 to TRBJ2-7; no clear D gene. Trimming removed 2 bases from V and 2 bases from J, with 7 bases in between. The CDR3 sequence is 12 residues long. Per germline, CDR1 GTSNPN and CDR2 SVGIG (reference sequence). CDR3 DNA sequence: TGTGCCTGGAGTTCCAGCGCCTACGAGCAGTACTTC. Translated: CAWSSSAYEQYF.

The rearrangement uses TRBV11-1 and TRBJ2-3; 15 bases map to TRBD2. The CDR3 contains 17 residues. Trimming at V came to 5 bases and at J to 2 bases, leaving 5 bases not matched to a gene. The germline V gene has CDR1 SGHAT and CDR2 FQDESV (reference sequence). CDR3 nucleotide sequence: TGTGCCAGCAGCCAGGGACTAGCGGGAGGCTTCACAGATACGCAGTATTTT. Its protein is CASSQGLAGGFTDTQYF.

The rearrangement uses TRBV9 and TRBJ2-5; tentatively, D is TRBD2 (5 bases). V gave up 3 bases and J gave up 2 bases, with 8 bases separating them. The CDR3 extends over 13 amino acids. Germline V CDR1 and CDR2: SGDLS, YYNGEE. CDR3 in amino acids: CASSGGPQETQYF. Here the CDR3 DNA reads TGTGCCAGCAGCGGCGGGCCTCAAGAGACCCAGTACTTC.

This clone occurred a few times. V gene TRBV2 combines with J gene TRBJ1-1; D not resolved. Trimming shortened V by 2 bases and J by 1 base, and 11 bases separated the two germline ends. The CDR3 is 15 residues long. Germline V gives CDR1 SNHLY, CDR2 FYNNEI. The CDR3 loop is CASSEIVGTNTEAFF. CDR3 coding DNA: TGTGCCAGCAGTGAAATAGTGGGCACGAACACTGAAGCTTTCTTT.

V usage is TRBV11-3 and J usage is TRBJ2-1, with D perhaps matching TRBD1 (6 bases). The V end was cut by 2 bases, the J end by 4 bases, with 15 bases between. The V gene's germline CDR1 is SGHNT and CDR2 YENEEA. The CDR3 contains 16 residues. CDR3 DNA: TGTGCCAGCAGCTTAAGTTCAGGGGTCGGGTACAATGAGCAGTTCTTC. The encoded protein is CASSLSSGVGYNEQFF.

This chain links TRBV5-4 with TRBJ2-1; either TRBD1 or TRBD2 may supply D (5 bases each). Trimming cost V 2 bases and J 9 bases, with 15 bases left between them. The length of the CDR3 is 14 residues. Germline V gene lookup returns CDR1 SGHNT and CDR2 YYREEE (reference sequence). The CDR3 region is CASSFGGQEAEQFF. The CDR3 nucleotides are TGTGCCAGCAGCTTTGGGGGTCAAGAGGCTGAGCAGTTCTTC.

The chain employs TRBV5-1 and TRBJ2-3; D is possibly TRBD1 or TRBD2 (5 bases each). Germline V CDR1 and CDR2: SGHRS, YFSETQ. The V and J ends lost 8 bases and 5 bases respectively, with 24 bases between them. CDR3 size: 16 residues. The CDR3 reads CARYPRVGTLRDTQYF. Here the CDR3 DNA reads TGCGCCAGGTACCCCCGTGTTGGGACCCTGAGAGATACGCAGTATTTT.

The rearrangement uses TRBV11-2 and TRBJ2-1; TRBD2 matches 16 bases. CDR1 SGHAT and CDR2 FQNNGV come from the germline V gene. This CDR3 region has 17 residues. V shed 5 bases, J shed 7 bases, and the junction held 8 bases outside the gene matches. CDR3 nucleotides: TGTGCCAGCAGCCCGGGACTAGCGGGAGGGCCAGGGAATGAGCAGTTCTTC. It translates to CASSPGLAGGPGNEQFF.